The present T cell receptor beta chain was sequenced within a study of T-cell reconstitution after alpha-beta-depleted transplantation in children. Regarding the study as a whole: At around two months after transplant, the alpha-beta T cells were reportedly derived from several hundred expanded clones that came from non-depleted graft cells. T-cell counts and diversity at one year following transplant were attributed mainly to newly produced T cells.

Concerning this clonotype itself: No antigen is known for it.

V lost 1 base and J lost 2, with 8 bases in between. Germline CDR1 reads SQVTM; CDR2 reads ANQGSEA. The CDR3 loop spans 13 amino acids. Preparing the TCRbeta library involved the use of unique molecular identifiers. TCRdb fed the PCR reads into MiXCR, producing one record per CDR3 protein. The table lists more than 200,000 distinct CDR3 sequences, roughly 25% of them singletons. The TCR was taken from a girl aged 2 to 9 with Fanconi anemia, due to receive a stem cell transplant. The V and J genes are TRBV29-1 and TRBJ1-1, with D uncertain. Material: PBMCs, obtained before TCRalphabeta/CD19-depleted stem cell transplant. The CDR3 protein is CSVEVTGNTEAFF. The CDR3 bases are TGCAGCGTTGAAGTAACGGGTAACACTGAAGCTTTCTTT.